This TCR beta chain was identified during a study of neurological immune-mediated disorders. There are many counts of this clonotype. TCRdb fed the 5' RACE reads into MiXCR, producing one record per CDR3 protein. This sample has about 38,000 distinct CDR3 sequences; roughly 5% occur once, and the top ten carry around 9.7%. V gave up 5 bases and J gave up 4 bases; unmatched junction bases: 7. The CDR3 runs 15 residues. CDR1 is SGHVS, CDR2 FQNEAQ, per germline. The clonotype originates from a man between 18 and 29 years old in good health. The material sequenced was CD4+ T cells from blood. The chain has TRBV7-8 and TRBJ1-3, with TRBD1 matching 8 bases. The DNA for the CDR3 is TGTGCCAGCAGCCCCCGGACAGGGAACGGAAACACCATATATTTT. Translating it yields CASSPRTGNGNTIYF.